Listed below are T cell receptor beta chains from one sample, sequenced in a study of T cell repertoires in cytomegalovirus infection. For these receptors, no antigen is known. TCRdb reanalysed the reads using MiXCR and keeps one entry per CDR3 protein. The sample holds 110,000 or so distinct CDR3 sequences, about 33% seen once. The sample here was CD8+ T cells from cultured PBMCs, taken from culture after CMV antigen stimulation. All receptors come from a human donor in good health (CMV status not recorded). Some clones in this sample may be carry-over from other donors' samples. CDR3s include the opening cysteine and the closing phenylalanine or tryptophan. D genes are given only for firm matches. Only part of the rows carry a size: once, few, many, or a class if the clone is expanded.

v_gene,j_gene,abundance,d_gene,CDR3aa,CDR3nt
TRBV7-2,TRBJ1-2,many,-,CASTPGHQMGAYGYTF,TGTGCCAGCACCCCGGGACACCAAATGGGTGCCTATGGCTACACCTTC
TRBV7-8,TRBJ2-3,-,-,CASSLGKTNTDTQYF,TGTGCCAGCAGCTTAGGGAAGACAAACACAGATACGCAGTATTTT
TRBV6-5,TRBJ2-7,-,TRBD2,CASSYGWTSGGSYEQYF,TGTGCCAGCAGTTACGGATGGACTAGCGGGGGCTCCTACGAGCAGTACTTC
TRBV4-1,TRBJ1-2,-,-,CASSQDRSQYYGYTF,TGCGCCAGCAGCCAAGATCGTAGTCAGTACTATGGCTACACCTTC
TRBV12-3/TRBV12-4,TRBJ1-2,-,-,CASTSEGNPYGYTF,TGTGCCAGCACCTCCGAAGGGAACCCCTATGGCTACACCTTC
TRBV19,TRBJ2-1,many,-,CASSIATLYNEQFF,TGTGCCAGTAGTATAGCAACACTCTACAATGAGCAGTTCTTC
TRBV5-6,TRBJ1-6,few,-,CASSGTGQMYNSPLHF,TGTGCCAGCAGCGGAACCGGACAGATGTATAATTCACCCCTCCACTTT
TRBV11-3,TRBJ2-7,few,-,CARISGPRYEQYF,TGTGCCCGAATTTCTGGGCCAAGGTACGAGCAGTACTTC
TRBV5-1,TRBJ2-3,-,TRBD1,CASSLGQGSDMQYF,TGCGCCAGCAGCTTAGGACAGGGATCAGATATGCAGTATTTT
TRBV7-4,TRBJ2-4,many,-,CASSLGKGSGEAKNIQYF,TGTGCCAGCAGCTTAGGGAAAGGGTCAGGGGAAGCCAAAAACATTCAGTACTTC